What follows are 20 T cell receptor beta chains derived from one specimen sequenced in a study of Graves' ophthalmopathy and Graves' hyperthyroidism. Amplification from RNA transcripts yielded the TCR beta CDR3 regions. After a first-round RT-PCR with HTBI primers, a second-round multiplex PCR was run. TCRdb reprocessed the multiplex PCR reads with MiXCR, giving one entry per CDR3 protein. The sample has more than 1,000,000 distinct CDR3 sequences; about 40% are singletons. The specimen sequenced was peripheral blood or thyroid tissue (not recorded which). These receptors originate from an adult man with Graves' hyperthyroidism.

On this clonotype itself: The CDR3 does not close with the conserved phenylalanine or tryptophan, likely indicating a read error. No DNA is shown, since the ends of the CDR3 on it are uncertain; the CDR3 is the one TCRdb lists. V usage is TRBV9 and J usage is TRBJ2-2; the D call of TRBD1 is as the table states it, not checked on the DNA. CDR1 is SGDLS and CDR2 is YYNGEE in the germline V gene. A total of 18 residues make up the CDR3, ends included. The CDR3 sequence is CASSVQGIALVEHRGAVV.

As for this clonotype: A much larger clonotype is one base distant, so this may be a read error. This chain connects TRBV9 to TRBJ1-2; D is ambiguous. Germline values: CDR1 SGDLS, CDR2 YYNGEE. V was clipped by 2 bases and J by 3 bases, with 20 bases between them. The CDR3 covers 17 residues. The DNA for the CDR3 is TGTGCCAGCAGCGTTGCCTCGAGAATTCCCCCCTACTATGGCTACACCTTC. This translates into CASSVASRIPPYYGYTF.

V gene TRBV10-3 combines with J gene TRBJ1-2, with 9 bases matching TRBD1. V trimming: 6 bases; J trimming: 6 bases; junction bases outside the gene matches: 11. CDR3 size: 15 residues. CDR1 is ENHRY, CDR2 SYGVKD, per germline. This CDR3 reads CAISRQGTGINGYTF. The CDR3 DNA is TGTGCCATCAGCCGACAGGGGACAGGGATTAATGGCTACACCTTC.

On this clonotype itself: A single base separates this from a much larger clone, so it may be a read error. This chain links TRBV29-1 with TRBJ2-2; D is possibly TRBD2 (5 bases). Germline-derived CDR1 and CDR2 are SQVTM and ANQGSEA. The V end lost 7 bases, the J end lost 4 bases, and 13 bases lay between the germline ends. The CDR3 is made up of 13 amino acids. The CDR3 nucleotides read TGCAGCGCTAGCCGTCCGAGCACCGGGGAGCTGTTTTTT. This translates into CSASRPSTGELFF.

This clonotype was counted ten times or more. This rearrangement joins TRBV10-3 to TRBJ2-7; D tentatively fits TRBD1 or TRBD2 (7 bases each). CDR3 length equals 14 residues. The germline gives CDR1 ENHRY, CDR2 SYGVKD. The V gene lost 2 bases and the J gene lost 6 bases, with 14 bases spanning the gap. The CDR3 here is CAISERQGGTEQYF. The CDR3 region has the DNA TGTGCCATCAGTGAGCGACAGGGAGGGACCGAGCAGTACTTC.

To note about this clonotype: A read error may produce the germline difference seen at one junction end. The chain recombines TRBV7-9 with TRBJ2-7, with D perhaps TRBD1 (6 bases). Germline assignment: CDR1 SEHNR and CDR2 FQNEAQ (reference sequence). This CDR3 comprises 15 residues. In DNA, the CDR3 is TGCGCCAGCAGCCAAGTGTCAGGGGAGTCCTACGAGCAGTACTTC. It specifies CASSQVSGESYEQYF. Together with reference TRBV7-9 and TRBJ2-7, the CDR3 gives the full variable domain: DTGVSQNPRHKITKRGQNVTFRCDPISEHNRLYWYRQTLGQGPEFLTYFQNEAQLEKSRLLSDRFSAERPKGSFSTLEIQRTEQGDSAMYLCASSQVSGESYEQYFGPGTRLTVT.

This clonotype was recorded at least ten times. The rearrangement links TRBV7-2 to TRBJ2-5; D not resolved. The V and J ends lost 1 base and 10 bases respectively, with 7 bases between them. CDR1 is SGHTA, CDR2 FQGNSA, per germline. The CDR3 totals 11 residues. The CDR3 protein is CASSLGANQYF. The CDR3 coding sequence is TGTGCCAGCAGCTTAGGGGCAAACCAGTACTTC.

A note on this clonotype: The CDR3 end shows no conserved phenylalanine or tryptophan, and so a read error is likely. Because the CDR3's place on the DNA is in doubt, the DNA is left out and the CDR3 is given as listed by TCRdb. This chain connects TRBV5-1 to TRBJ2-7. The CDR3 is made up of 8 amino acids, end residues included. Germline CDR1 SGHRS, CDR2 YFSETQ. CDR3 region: CASSLGAQ.

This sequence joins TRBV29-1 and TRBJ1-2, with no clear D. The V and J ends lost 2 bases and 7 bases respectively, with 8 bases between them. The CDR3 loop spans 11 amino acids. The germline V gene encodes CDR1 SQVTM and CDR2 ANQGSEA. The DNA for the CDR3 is TGCAGCGTTGAAACCCTCAGTGGCTACACCTTC. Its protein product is CSVETLSGYTF. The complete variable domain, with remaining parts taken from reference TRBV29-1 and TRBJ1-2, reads SAVISQKPSRDICQRGTSLTIQCQVDSQVTMMFWYRQQPGQSLTLIATANQGSEATYESGFVIDKFPISRPNLTFSTLTVSNMSPEDSSIYLCSVETLSGYTFGSGTRLTVV.

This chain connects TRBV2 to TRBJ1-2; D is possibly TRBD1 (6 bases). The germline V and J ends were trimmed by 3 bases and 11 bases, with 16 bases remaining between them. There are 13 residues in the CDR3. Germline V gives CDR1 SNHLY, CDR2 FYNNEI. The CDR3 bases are TGTGCCAGCAGTGAGCCCAGGGGAGTTAGGTACACCTTC. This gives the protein CASSEPRGVRYTF.

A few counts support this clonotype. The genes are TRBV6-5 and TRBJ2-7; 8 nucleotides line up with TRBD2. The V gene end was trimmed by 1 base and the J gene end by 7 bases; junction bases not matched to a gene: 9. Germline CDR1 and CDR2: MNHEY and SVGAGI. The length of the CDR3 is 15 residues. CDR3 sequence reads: CASSYLLAGRGEQYF. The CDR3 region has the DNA TGTGCCAGCAGTTACTTGTTAGCGGGAAGGGGGGAGCAGTACTTC.

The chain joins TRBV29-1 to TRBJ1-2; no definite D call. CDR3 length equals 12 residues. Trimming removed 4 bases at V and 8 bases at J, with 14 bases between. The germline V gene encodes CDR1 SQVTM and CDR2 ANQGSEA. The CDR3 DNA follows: TGCAGCGTTGCCCCGAGAGTAGAGGGCTACACCTTC. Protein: CSVAPRVEGYTF.

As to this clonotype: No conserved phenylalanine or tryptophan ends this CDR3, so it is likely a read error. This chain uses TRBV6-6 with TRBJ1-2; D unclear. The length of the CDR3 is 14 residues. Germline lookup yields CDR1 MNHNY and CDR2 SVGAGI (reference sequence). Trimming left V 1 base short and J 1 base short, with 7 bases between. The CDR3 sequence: CASSYLSFNYGYTC. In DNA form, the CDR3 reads TGTGCCAGCAGTTACTTAAGTTTTAACTATGGCTACACCTGC.

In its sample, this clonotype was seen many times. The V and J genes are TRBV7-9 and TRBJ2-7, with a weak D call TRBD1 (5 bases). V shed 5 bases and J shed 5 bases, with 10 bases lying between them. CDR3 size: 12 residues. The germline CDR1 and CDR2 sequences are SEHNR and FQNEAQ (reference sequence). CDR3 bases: TGTGCCAGCAGCCTTCGGACACACGAGCAGTACTTC. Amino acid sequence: CASSLRTHEQYF.

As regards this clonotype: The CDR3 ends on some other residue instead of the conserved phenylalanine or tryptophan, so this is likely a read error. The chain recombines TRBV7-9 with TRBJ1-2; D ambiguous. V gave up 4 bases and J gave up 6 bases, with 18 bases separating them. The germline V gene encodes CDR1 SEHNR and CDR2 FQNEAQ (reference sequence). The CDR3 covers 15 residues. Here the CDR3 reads CASSSHLRTFNGYTC. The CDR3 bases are TGTGCCAGCAGCTCGCATCTTAGAACGTTCAATGGCTACACCTGC.

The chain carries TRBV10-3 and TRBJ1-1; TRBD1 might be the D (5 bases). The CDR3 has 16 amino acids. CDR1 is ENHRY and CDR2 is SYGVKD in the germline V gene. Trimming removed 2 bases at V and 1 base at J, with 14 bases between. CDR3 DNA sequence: TGTGCCATCAGTGAGGCTCTTTGGGGGGGGAACACTGAAGCTTTCTTT. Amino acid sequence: CAISEALWGGNTEAFF.

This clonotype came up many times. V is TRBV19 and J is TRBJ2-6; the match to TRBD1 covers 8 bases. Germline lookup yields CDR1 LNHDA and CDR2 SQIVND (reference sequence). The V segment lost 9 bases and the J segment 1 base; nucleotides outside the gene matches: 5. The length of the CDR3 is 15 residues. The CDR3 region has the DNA TGTGCCAGCAGCCGGACAGGGTCTGGGGCCAACGTCCTGACTTTC. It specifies CASSRTGSGANVLTF.

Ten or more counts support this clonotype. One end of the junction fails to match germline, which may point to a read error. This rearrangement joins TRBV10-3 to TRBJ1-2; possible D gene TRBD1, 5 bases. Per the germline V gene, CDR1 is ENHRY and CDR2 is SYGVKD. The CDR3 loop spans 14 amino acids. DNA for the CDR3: TGTGCCATCATTGAGGAGGGACGGGGGTATGGCTACACCTTC. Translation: CAIIEEGRGYGYTF.

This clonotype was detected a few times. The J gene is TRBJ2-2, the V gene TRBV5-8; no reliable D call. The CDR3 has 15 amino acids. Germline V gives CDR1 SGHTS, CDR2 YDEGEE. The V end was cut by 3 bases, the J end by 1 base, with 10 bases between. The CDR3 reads CASSSATENTGELFF. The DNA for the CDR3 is TGTGCCAGCAGCTCCGCAACAGAGAACACCGGGGAGCTGTTTTTT.

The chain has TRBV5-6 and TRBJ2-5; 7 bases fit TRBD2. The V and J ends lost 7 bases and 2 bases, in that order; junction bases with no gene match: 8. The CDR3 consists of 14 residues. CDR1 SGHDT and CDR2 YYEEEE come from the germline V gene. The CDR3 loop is CASGGSSGQETQYF. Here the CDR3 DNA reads TGTGCCAGCGGCGGATCTAGCGGACAAGAGACCCAGTACTTC.